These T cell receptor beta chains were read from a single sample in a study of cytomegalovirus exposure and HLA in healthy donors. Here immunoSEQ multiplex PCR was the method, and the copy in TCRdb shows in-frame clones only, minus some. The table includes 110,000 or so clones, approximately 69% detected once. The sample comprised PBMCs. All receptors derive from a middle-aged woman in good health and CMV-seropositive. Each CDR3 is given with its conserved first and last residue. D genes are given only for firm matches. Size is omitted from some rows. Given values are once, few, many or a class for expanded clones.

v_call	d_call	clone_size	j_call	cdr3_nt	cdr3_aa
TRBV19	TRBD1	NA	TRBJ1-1	TGTGCCAGTAGTATGGGGACAGGGAGTGCTGAAGCTTTCTTT	CASSMGTGSAEAFF
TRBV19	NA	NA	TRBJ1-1	TGTGCCAGTAGTATAGCCCGGCCAAGCGCTGAAGCTTTCTTT	CASSIARPSAEAFF
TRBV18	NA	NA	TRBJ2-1	TGTGCCAGCTCACCGCGGGGCAGCTCCTACAATGAGCAGTTCTTC	CASSPRGSSYNEQFF
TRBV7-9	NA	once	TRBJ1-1	TGTGCCAGCAGCTTCCCGCCCGGCACTGAAGCTTTCTTT	CASSFPPGTEAFF
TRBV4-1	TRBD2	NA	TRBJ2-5	TGCGCCAGCAGCCGGGGAGCGGGGGCCCAGGGGGAGACCCAGTACTTC	CASSRGAGAQGETQYF
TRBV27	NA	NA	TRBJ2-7	TGTGCCAGCAGTGGACTTCTCTCCTACGAGCAGTACTTC	CASSGLLSYEQYF
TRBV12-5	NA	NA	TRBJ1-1	TGTGCTAGTGGTTTGGCCTTGAGTACTTTGAACACTGAAGCTTTCTTT	CASGLALSTLNTEAFF
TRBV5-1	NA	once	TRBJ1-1	TGCGCCAGCAACTCAGGGCAGACGAACACTGAAGCTTTCTTT	CASNSGQTNTEAFF
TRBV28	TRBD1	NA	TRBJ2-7	TGTGCCAGTGACAGGGGTGGGGAGCAGTACTTC	CASDRGGEQYF
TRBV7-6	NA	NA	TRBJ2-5	TGTGCCAGCAGCACTACAGGCCCCCAAGAGACCCAGTACTTC	CASSTTGPQETQYF
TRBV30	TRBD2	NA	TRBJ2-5	TGTAAGCCAGGGGCGGGAGGGCGAGGGGCCGTAGGGACCCAGTACTTC	CKPGAGGRGAVGTQYF
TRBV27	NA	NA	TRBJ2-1	TGTGCCAGCAGTCCCATGGGTTACGGGAATGAGCAGTTCTTC	CASSPMGYGNEQFF
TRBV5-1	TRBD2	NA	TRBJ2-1	TGCGCCAGCAGATTAGCGGGGGCCAACTACAATGAGCAGTTCTTC	CASRLAGANYNEQFF
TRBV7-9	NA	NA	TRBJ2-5	TGTGCCAGCAGCTCCGAGAGGGCCTTAGAGACCCAGTACTTC	CASSSERALETQYF
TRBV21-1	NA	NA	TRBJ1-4	TGTGCCAGAAACAGGGGGCGCGTACCCCTTCCCGATAATGAAAAACTGTTTTTT	CARNRGRVPLPDNEKLFF
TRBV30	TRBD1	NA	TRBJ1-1	TGTGCCTCGACAATGGGACAGGATGACACTGAAGCTTTCTTT	CASTMGQDDTEAFF
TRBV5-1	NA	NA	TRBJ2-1	TGCGCCAGCAGCTTGGCCGGGGGAGCGAACAATGAGCAGTTCTTC	CASSLAGGANNEQFF
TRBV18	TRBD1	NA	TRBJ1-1	TGTGCCAGCTCACCAGGGGACAGGGGCACTGAAGCTTTCTTT	CASSPGDRGTEAFF
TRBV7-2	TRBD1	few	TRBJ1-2	TGTGCCAGCAGCTTAAGAGACAGGGAGAATGGCTACACCTTC	CASSLRDRENGYTF
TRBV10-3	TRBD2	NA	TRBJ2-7	TGTGCCATCAGTGAGTCGGCGGGGGGCCCGTACGAGCAGTACTTC	CAISESAGGPYEQYF
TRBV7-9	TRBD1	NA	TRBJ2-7	TGTGCCAGCAGCCCACCGACAGGGGGTGGAAACGAGCAGTACTTC	CASSPPTGGGNEQYF
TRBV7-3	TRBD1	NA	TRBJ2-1	TGTGCCAGCAGCTTAACGGTTCAGGGGGCTAACGATGAGCAGTTCTTC	CASSLTVQGANDEQFF
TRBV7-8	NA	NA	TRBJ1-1	TGTGCCAGCAGCTTAGAAGGTCAGGGGATGAACACTGAAGCTTTCTTT	CASSLEGQGMNTEAFF
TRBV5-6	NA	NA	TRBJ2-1	TGTGCCAGCAGGTTCGACAGGACCCCCTACAATGAGCAGTTCTTC	CASRFDRTPYNEQFF
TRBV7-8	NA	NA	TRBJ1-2	TGTGCCAGCAGCCTCCCTGCGGAGGGCTACACCTTC	CASSLPAEGYTF
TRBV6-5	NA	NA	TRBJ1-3	TGTGCCAGCACCCTTGTGGGGGCACAGGGAAACACCATATATTTT	CASTLVGAQGNTIYF
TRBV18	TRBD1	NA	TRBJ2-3	TGTGCCAGCTTAGACAGGGGCCTCAGCACAGATACGCAGTATTTT	CASLDRGLSTDTQYF
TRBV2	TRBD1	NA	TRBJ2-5	TGTGCCAGCAGTGAATTGGACAGGGGGCCGATGGAGGGGACCCAGTACTTC	CASSELDRGPMEGTQYF
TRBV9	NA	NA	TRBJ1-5	TGTGCCAGCAGCGTAGACAGTGATCAGCCCCAGCATTTT	CASSVDSDQPQHF
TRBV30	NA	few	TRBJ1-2	TGTGCCTGGATGACAGAGCGATATGGCTACACCTTC	CAWMTERYGYTF
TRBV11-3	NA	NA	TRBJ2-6	TGTGCCAGCAGCTTACGGGTAGTCGGCGCTGGGGCCAACGTCCTGACTTTC	CASSLRVVGAGANVLTF
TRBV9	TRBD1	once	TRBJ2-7	TGTGCCAGCAGCCCCCGACAGGGAAGGAGATCCTACGAGCAGTACTTC	CASSPRQGRRSYEQYF
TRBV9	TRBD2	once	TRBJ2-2	TGTGCCAGCAGCGTACCGCGGACTAGCGGGAGTATCCCGAACACCGGGGAGCTGTTTTTT	CASSVPRTSGSIPNTGELFF
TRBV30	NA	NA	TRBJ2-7	TGTGCCTGGAGTCTGTCCGGGGATCTCTCGGGGGAGCAGTACTTC	CAWSLSGDLSGEQYF
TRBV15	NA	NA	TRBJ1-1	TGTGCCACCAGCAGAGATGGGTACAGGGCTGCTTTCTTT	CATSRDGYRAAFF
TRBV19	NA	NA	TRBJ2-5	TGTGCCAGTAGTGACACAGGTTTGAAGACCCAGTACTTC	CASSDTGLKTQYF
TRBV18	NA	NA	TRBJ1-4	TGTGCCAGCTCACCCCAGGGAGGGGGGAATGAAAAACTGTTTTTT	CASSPQGGGNEKLFF
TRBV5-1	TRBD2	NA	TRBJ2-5	TGCGCCAGCAGCTTACGGACTAGCGGGGTCGAGACCCAGTACTTC	CASSLRTSGVETQYF
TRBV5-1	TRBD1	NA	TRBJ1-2	TGCGCCAGCAGCTTGGGGGGACAGGGAGACGGCTACACCTTC	CASSLGGQGDGYTF
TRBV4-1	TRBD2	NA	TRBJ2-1	TGCGCCAGCAGCCCGTCCCAAGCGGGGGGGACCTCCTACAATGAGCAGTTCTTC	CASSPSQAGGTSYNEQFF
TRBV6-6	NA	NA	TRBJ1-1	TGTGCCAGCAGTGGACAGTCTAACACTGAAGCTTTCTTT	CASSGQSNTEAFF
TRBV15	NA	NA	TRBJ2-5	TGTGCCACCAGCAGGGCTCCCGGGGGGCGGGGGGAGACCCAGTACTTC	CATSRAPGGRGETQYF
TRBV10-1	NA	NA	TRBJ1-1	TGCGCCAGCGGCCATAAAGGACAGCTGAACACTGAAGCTTTCTTT	CASGHKGQLNTEAFF
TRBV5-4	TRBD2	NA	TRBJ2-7	TGTGCCAGCAGTTCCGGGACTAGCGGGTTCTACGAGCAGTACTTC	CASSSGTSGFYEQYF
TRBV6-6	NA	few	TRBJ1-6	TGTGCCAGCAACCAACAGGAGAGCTCCTATAATTCACCCCTCCACTTT	CASNQQESSYNSPLHF
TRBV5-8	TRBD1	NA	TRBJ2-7	TGTGCCAGCAGCTTGGACAGGGGGGACCCCAGCTCCTACGAGCAGTACTTC	CASSLDRGDPSSYEQYF
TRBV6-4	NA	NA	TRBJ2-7	TGTGCCAGCAGTGCAGACATGAACCACTACGAGCAGTACTTC	CASSADMNHYEQYF
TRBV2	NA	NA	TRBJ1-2	TGTGCCAGCAGCCGGACACCCGCGGTTGGCTACACCTTC	CASSRTPAVGYTF
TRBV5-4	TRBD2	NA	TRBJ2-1	TGTGCCAGCAGCTTCTATACCGGACTAGGGGACAATGAGCAGTTCTTC	CASSFYTGLGDNEQFF
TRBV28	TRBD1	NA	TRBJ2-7	TGTGCCAGCAGTACCAACCCGGGACAGGAGGAGTACTTC	CASSTNPGQEEYF
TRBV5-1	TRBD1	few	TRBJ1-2	TGCGCCAGCAGCTTGGGGCTAGGGCCCCAGGGGGATGGCTACACCTTC	CASSLGLGPQGDGYTF
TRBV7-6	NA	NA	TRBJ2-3	TGTGCCAGCAGCTCCGCGACTTTAGATACGCAGTATTTT	CASSSATLDTQYF
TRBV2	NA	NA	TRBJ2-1	TGTGCCAGCCTGCAGGGGAGCTCCTACAATGAGCAGTTCTTC	CASLQGSSYNEQFF
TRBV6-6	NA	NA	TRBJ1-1	TGTGCCAGCAGTTACTCGGGGGCAGGGTCGGGCACTGAAGCTTTCTTT	CASSYSGAGSGTEAFF
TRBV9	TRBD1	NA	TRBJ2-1	TGTGCCAGCAGCGCAGGGGGTGTTGATGAGCAGTTCTTC	CASSAGGVDEQFF
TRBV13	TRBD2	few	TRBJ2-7	TGTGCCAGCAGCTCCGGGACTAGCGGCAACTACGAGCAGTACTTC	CASSSGTSGNYEQYF
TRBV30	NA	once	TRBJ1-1	TGTGCCTGGACCCCCCGAACAGGGAACACTGAAGCTTTCTTT	CAWTPRTGNTEAFF
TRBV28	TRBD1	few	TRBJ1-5	TGTGCCAGCAGCCGGCTCCCTCAGGGGGAACAGCCCCAGCATTTT	CASSRLPQGEQPQHF
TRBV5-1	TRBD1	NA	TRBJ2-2	TGCGCCAGCAGCCTAAGGACAGGGCTCACCGGGGAGCTGTTTTTT	CASSLRTGLTGELFF